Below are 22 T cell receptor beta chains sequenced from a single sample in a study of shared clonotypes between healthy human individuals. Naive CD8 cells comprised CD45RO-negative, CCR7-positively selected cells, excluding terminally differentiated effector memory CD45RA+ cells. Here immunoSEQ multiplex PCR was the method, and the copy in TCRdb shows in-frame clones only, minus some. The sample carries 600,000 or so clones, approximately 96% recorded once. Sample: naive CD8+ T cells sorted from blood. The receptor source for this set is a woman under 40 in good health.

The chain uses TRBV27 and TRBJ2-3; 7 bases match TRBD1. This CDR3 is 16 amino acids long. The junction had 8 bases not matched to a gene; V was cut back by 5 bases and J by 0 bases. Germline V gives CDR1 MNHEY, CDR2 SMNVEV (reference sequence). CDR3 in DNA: TGTGCCAGCAGTGATAGACAGGGCCTTAGCACAGATACGCAGTATTTT. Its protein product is CASSDRQGLSTDTQYF.

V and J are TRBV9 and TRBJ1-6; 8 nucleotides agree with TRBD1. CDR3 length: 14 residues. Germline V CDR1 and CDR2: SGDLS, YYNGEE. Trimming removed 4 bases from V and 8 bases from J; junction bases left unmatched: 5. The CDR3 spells CASSLGQGYSPLHF. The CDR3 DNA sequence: TGTGCCAGCAGCTTAGGACAGGGTTATTCACCCCTCCACTTT.

CDR3: CSVPGGQETQYF. The CDR3 DNA reads TGCAGCGTTCCCGGGGGCCAAGAGACCCAGTACTTC. V usage is TRBV29-1 and J usage is TRBJ2-5; D might be TRBD2 (6 bases). The germline V gene encodes CDR1 SQVTM and CDR2 ANQGSEA. The CDR3 is made up of 12 amino acids. Trimming left V 5 bases short and J 1 base short, with 8 bases between.

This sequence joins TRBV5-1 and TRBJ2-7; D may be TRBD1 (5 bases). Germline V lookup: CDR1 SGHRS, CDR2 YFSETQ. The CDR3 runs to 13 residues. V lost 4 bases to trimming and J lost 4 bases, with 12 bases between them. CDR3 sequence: CASSPGRGYEQYF. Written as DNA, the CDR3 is TGCGCCAGCAGCCCCGGTAGGGGTTACGAGCAGTACTTC.

The CDR3 loop is CASSLCGSGCGPYYNEQFF. The CDR3 DNA sequence: TGCGCCAGCAGCTTGTGCGGGTCAGGATGCGGGCCTTACTACAATGAGCAGTTCTTC. This sequence joins TRBV5-1 and TRBJ2-1, with D possibly matching TRBD2 (5 bases). Germline lookup yields CDR1 SGHRS and CDR2 YFSETQ. CDR3 length equals 19 residues. V lost 1 base to trimming and J lost 3 bases, with 23 bases between them.

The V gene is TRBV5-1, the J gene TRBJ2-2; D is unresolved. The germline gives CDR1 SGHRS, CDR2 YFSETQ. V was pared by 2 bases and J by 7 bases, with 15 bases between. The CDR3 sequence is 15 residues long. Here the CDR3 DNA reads TGCGCCAGCAGCTTCTACGAGACTGAAGGCGGGGAGCTGTTTTTT. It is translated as CASSFYETEGGELFF.

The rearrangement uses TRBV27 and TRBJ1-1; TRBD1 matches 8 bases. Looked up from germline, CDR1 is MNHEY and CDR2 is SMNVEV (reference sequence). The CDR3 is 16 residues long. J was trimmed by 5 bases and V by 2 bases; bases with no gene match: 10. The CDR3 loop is CASSLRFTGGWTEAFF. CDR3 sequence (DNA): TGTGCCAGCAGTTTAAGATTTACAGGGGGTTGGACTGAAGCTTTCTTT.

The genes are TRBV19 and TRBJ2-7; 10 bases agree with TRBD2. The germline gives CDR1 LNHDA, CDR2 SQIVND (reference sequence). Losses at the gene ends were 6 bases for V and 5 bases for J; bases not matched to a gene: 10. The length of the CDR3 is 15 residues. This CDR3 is CASSAYSGRYNEQYF. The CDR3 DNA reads TGTGCCAGTAGCGCCTATAGCGGGAGGTATAACGAGCAGTACTTC.

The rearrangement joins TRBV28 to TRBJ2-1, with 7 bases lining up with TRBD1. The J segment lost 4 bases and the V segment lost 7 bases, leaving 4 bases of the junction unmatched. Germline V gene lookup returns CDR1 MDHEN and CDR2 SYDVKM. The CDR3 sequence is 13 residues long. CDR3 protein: CASTGTVYNEQFF. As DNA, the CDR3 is TGTGCCAGCACCGGGACAGTATACAATGAGCAGTTCTTC. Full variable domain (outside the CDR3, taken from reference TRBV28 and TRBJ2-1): DVKVTQSSRYLVKRTGEKVFLECVQDMDHENMFWYRQDPGLGLRLIYFSYDVKMKEKGDIPEGYSVSREKKERFSLILESASTNQTSMYLCASTGTVYNEQFFGPGTRLTVL.

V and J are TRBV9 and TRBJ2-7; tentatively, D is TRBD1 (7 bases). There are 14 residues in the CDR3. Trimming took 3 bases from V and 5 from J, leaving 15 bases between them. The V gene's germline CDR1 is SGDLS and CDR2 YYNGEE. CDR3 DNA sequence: TGTGCCAGCAGCGCAAACAGGGGACTCAACGAGCAGTACTTC. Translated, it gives CASSANRGLNEQYF.

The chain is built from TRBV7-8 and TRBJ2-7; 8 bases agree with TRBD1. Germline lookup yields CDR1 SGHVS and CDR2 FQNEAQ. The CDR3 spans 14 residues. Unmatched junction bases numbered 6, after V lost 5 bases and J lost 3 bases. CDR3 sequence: CASSPDRALYEQYF. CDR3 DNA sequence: TGTGCCAGCAGCCCGGACAGGGCCCTCTACGAGCAGTACTTC. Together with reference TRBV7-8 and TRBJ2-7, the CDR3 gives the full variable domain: GAGVSQSPRYKVAKRGQDVALRCDPISGHVSLFWYQQALGQGPEFLTYFQNEAQLDKSGLPSDRFFAERPEGSVSTLKIQRTQQEDSAVYLCASSPDRALYEQYFGPGTRLTVT.

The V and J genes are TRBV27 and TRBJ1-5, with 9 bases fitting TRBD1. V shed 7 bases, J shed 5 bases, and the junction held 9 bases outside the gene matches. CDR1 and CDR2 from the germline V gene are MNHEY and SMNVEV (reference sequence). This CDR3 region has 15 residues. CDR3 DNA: TGTGCCAGCATCACAGGGGGCGGTCGGGATCAGCCCCAGCATTTT. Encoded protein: CASITGGGRDQPQHF.

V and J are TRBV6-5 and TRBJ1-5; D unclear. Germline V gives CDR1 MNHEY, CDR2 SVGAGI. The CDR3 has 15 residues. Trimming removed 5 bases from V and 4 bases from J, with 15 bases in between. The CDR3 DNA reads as TGTGCCAGCAGTCCATTGAAGGGTTCAAATCAGCCCCAGCATTTT. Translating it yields CASSPLKGSNQPQHF.

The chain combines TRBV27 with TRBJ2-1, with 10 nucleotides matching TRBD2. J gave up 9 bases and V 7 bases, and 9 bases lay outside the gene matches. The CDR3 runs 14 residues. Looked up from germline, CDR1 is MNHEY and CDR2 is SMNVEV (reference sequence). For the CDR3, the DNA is TGTGCCAGCACTGCAGCTAGCGGGAGTATTGAGCAGTTCTTC. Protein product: CASTAASGSIEQFF.

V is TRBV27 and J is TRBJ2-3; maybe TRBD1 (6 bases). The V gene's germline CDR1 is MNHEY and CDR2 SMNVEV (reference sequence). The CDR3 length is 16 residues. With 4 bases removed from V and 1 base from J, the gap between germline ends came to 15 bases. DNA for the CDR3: TGTGCCAGCAGTTCGATTAGACAGGCACGCACAGATACGCAGTATTTT. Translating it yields CASSSIRQARTDTQYF.

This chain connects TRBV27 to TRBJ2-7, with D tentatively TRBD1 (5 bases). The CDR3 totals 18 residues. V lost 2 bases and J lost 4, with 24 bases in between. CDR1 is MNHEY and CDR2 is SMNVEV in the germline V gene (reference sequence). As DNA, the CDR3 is TGTGCCAGCAGTTTAGATGAGGTTGGACACCCGCAAAATTACGAGCAGTACTTC. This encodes CASSLDEVGHPQNYEQYF.

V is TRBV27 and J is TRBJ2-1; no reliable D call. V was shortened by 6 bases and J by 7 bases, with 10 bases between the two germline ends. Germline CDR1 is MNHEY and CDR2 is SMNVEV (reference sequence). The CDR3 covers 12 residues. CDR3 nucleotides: TGTGCCAGCAGCCCAGCAAGGAATGAGCAGTTCTTC. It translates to CASSPARNEQFF.

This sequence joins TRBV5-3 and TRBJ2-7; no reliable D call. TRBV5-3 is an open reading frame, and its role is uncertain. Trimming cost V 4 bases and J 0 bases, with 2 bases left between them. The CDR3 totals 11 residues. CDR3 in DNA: TGTGCCAGAAGCCCCTCCTACGAGCAGTACTTC. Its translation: CARSPSYEQYF.

CDR3 coding DNA: TGTGCCAGCAGCGACAGCATTAACACAGATACGCAGTATTTT. The encoded protein is CASSDSINTDTQYF. This sequence joins TRBV28 and TRBJ2-3; weak D call: TRBD1 (5 bases). This CDR3 is built from 14 residues. Per the germline V gene, CDR1 is MDHEN and CDR2 is SYDVKM. V was clipped by 6 bases and J by 2 bases, with 12 bases between them.

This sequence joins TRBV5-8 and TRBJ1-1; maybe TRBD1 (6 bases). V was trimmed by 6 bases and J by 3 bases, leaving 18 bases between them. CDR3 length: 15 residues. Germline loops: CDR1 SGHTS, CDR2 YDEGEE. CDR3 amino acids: CASTNPGGRDTEAFF. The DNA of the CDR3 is TGTGCCAGCACCAACCCTGGGGGGCGCGACACTGAAGCTTTCTTT.

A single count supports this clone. CDR3 nucleotides: TGCGCCAGCAGCCGATGGGGAACAGGGGGGTTCGAGCCCCAGCATTTT. Its protein product is CASSRWGTGGFEPQHF. This chain uses TRBV4-1 with TRBJ1-5; 8 nucleotides match TRBD1. V gave up 4 bases and J gave up 8 bases; unmatched junction bases: 13. From germline, CDR1 is MGHRA and CDR2 YSYEKL. The length of the CDR3 is 16 residues.

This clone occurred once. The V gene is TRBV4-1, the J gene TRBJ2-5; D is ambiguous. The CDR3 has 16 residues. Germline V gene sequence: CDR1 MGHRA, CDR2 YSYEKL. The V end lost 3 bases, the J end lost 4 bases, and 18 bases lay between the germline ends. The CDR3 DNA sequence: TGCGCCAGCAGCCACTCACCAACGACCCCTGGAGAGACCCAGTACTTC. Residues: CASSHSPTTPGETQYF.